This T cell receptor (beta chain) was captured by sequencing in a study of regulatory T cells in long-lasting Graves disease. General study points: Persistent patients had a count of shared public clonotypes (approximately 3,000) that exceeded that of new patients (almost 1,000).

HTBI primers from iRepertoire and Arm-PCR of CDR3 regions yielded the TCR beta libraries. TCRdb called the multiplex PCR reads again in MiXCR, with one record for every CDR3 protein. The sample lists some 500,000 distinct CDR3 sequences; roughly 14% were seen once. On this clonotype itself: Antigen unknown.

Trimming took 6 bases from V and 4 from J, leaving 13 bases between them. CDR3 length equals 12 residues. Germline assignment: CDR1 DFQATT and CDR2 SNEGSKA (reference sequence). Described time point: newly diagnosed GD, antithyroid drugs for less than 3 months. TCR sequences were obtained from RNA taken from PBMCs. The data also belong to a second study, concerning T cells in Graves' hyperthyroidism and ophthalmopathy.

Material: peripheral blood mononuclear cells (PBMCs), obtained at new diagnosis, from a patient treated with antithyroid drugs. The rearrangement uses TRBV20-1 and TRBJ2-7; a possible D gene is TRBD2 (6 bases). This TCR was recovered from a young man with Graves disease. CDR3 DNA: TGCAGTGCGGGACGGACTATTTACGAGCAGTACTTC. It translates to CSAGRTIYEQYF.